These 17 T cell receptor beta chains originate from one sample sequenced in a study of T cell responses to AZD1222 COVID-19 vaccine. Sequencing used immunoSEQ multiplex PCR; TCRdb keeps in-frame clones, though not all of them. Of 200,000 to 250,000 clones detected, about 92% appear once; the ten largest clones hold 1%. This specimen consisted of peripheral blood, obtained on day 0 of MenACWY control vaccination. These receptors all come from an adult in good health.

V usage is TRBV12-5 and J usage is TRBJ1-1, with 10 bases matching TRBD1. Trimming cost V 1 base and J 6 bases; bases outside gene matches: 2. This CDR3 region has 14 residues. Germline CDR1 is LGHNT and CDR2 is FRNRAP. The CDR3 DNA reads TGTGCTAGTGGTTTGGGACAGGGGGCCTCTGAAGCTTTCTTT. Translation: CASGLGQGASEAFF.

The V and J genes are TRBV7-2 and TRBJ1-1; TRBD1 might be the D (6 bases). Germline assignment: CDR1 SGHTA and CDR2 FQGNSA. V lost 1 base and J lost 6, with 12 bases in between. The CDR3 has 14 amino acids. Here the CDR3 reads CASSLGAGVAEAFF. The CDR3 nucleotides read TGTGCCAGCAGCTTAGGGGCAGGGGTGGCTGAAGCTTTCTTT.

The chain uses TRBV6-2 or TRBV6-3 and TRBJ1-2, with D hard to call. V was cut by 4 bases and J by 8 bases, with 20 bases left in between. Germline V lookup: CDR1 MNHEY, CDR2 SVGEGT. The CDR3 is 15 amino acids. The CDR3 spells CASSFPATGMEGYTF. CDR3 nucleotide sequence: TGTGCCAGCAGTTTCCCCGCGACGGGAATGGAAGGCTACACCTTC.

V and J are TRBV5-6 and TRBJ1-2; D is possibly TRBD1 (5 bases). This CDR3 contains 15 residues. The germline V gene has CDR1 SGHDT and CDR2 YYEEEE. The V end lost 0 bases, the J end lost 6 bases, and 15 bases lay between the germline ends. The chain's CDR3 is CASSLEPTGVNGYTF. The DNA of the CDR3 is TGTGCCAGCAGCTTGGAACCAACAGGAGTCAATGGCTACACCTTC. Full variable domain (rest looked up from reference TRBV5-6 and TRBJ1-2): DAGVTQSPTHLIKTRGQQVTLRCSPKSGHDTVSWYQQALGQGPQFIFQYYEEEERQRGNFPDRFSGHQFPNYSSELNVNALLLGDSALYLCASSLEPTGVNGYTFGSGTRLTVV.

The chain combines TRBV6-1 with TRBJ1-5; D remains ambiguous. This CDR3 region has 17 residues. The germline CDR1 and CDR2 sequences are MNHNS and SASEGT. Trimming took off 1 base at V and 0 bases at J, with 13 bases between the two ends. The CDR3 nucleotides read TGTGCCAGCAGTGAAGTTGCTAATCCGAGTAGCAATCAGCCCCAGCATTTT. It specifies CASSEVANPSSNQPQHF.

V gene TRBV6-5 combines with J gene TRBJ2-3; 7 bases line up with TRBD2. The CDR3 spans 13 residues. Per germline, CDR1 MNHEY and CDR2 SVGAGI. J lost 4 bases, V lost 5 bases, and 3 bases had no gene match. In DNA, the CDR3 is TGTGCCAGCAGTCCTCGGGGGGCAGATACGCAGTATTTT. It encodes CASSPRGADTQYF.

V usage is TRBV19 and J usage is TRBJ1-2; a possible D gene is TRBD1 (6 bases). This CDR3 is built from 15 residues. V shed 5 bases and J shed 2 bases, with 15 bases lying between them. Germline V CDR1 and CDR2: LNHDA, SQIVND (reference sequence). CDR3 region: CASSREDSTNYGYTF. Written as DNA, the CDR3 is TGTGCCAGTAGTCGAGAGGACAGCACAAACTATGGCTACACCTTC.

The chain combines TRBV6-2 or TRBV6-3 with TRBJ1-1; maybe TRBD1 (5 bases). Between the trimmed V and J ends, which lost 4 bases and 3 bases, there was a span of 9 bases. There are 13 residues in the CDR3. CDR1 is MNHEY, CDR2 SVGEGT, per germline. CDR3 DNA: TGTGCCAGCAGTTTCGACAGATACACTGAAGCTTTCTTT. The encoded protein is CASSFDRYTEAFF.

This rearrangement joins TRBV5-1 to TRBJ2-2; D not certain. The germline V gene has CDR1 SGHRS and CDR2 YFSETQ. CDR3 length: 16 amino acids. V lost 1 base to trimming and J lost 3 bases, with 13 bases between them. CDR3 in amino acids: CASSLFGNTDTGELFF. In DNA, the CDR3 is TGCGCCAGCAGCTTGTTTGGGAACACGGACACCGGGGAGCTGTTTTTT.

The chain uses TRBV10-3 and TRBJ2-1, with D unclear. V was cut by 0 bases and J by 6 bases, with 3 bases left in between. The germline V gene encodes CDR1 ENHRY and CDR2 SYGVKD. There are 12 residues in the CDR3. This CDR3 reads CAISESSNEQFF. The CDR3, as DNA: TGTGCCATCAGTGAGTCGAGCAATGAGCAGTTCTTC.

The chain carries TRBV27 and TRBJ2-1; 7 nucleotides agree with TRBD1. The V segment lost 6 bases and the J segment 9 bases; nucleotides outside the gene matches: 8. The germline V gene has CDR1 MNHEY and CDR2 SMNVEV (reference sequence). The CDR3 has 13 residues. The CDR3, as DNA: TGTGCCAGCAGCTCGACAGGGACAAGTGAGCAGTTCTTC. Protein sequence: CASSSTGTSEQFF.

This clone showed up just once. The rearrangement links TRBV5-1 to TRBJ2-1; no clear D. The V end lost 3 bases, the J end lost 5 bases, and 6 bases lay between the germline ends. CDR1 and CDR2 (germline): SGHRS, YFSETQ. CDR3 length equals 12 residues. The CDR3 here is CASSYGHNEQFF. The CDR3 DNA is TGCGCCAGCAGCTATGGCCACAATGAGCAGTTCTTC.

V and J are TRBV6-5 and TRBJ2-1; D may be TRBD2 (7 bases). Trimming shortened V by 6 bases and J by 6 bases, and 15 bases separated the two germline ends. Germline CDR1 and CDR2: MNHEY and SVGAGI. The CDR3 totals 14 residues. The CDR3 bases are TGTGCCAGCAGAGAGGGAGGGGGAGGCAATGAGCAGTTCTTC. Its protein is CASREGGGGNEQFF.

Only a few counts were recorded for this clone. The chain recombines TRBV7-8 with TRBJ2-7; TRBD2 matches at 7 bases. Trimming cost V 5 bases and J 3 bases; bases outside gene matches: 7. There are 14 residues in the CDR3. The V gene's germline CDR1 is SGHVS and CDR2 FQNEAQ. The CDR3 DNA sequence: TGTGCCAGCAGCGTGGGACTATCCCGCTACGAGCAGTACTTC. Its translation: CASSVGLSRYEQYF.

The J gene is TRBJ2-5, the V gene TRBV6-4; 8 bases are a match to TRBD1. The CDR3 runs to 17 residues. CDR1 and CDR2 from the germline V gene are MRHNA and SNTAGT. J was trimmed by 5 bases and V by 7 bases; bases with no gene match: 18. The DNA for the CDR3 is TGTGCCAGCACCCCAAGTGGGACAGGAAAACACCTGGAGACCCAGTACTTC. Protein: CASTPSGTGKHLETQYF.

This chain connects TRBV12-3 or TRBV12-4 to TRBJ1-5; the D gene is possibly TRBD1 (5 bases). Trimming cost V 5 bases and J 6 bases, with 8 bases left between them. The CDR3 runs to 12 residues. The CDR3 loop is CASSQGTQPQHF. CDR3 DNA sequence: TGTGCCAGCAGTCAGGGAACTCAGCCCCAGCATTTT.

This chain connects TRBV7-2 to TRBJ2-1; unclear D gene. This CDR3 contains 15 residues. Germline-derived CDR1 and CDR2 are SGHTA and FQGNSA. Trimming cost V 7 bases and J 4 bases, with 17 bases left between them. CDR3 DNA: TGTGCCAGCACCCCGGACGGAGCCGGGTACAATGAGCAGTTCTTC. As protein: CASTPDGAGYNEQFF.